This T cell receptor beta chain came from a study of identifying expanded T cells in peripheral blood. Regarding the study as a whole: Differentially abundant clones: about 1.3 between replicates, roughly 16 at roughly 13 days, 18 to 20 at four. Variance in clone template counts between two-week samples significantly increased with total template count across all healthy donors.

Assay used: immunoSEQ multiplex PCR; TCRdb lists only in-frame clones, some missing. The data show approximately 120,000 clones, with roughly 82% seen just once and 3% to 3.5% held by the top ten. No infections or other immune events were documented during collection. On this clone itself: Its antigen is not identified.

Germline-derived CDR1 and CDR2 are MNHEY and SVGAGI. Germline trimming cut 1 base from V and 7 bases from J; bases unmatched to any gene: 7. The CDR3 covers 16 residues. The chain links TRBV6-5 to TRBJ1-6; 7 bases align to TRBD1. The sequence came from a person aged 18 to 75 in good health. Sequenced input: blood. DNA for the CDR3: TGTGCCAGCAGTTACTTCGGGACAGCGGAGAATTCACCCCTCCACTTT. Encoded protein: CASSYFGTAENSPLHF.